This paragraph covers one TCR beta chain sequence. No cognate antigen has been identified for it. Base qualities are not at hand, and no much larger clone is one base apart. The data were taken from a study of blood T cell repertoires in COVID-19 (dated by TCRdb to the early 2020s). Study-wide context: Collaborator samples came from the United States, Italy and Spain and covered acute and convalescent phases of COVID-19. The prospective study material was composed of cDNA or gDNA derived from T cells, B-cell-depleted T cells, or PBMCs. Deeply sampled blood TCRbeta repertoires from subjects exposed to, actively infected with, or recovered from COVID-19 were included in the dataset. The repertoires were released in a freely available public database meant as a resource for research on the immune response to SARS-CoV-2. Samples were obtained from the ongoing ImmuneRACE study (first 160 participants) and from over 1,000 subjects provided by 6 global collaborators. Nearly every sample came with metadata listing a de-identified subject ID, COVID-19 status, age in years and sex. Where available, HLA class I and class II types were obtained from metadata supplied by the sample provider rather than from assay-based typing.

TCRbeta CDR3 regions were amplified from genomic DNA using the immunoSEQ Assay, a bias-controlled multiplex PCR. The authors' pipeline ran thus. Nucleated cell counts per sample were estimated from amplification of reference gene primers within the assay. To quantify the absolute abundance of each unique TCRbeta CDR3 rearrangement, sequence reads were collapsed and filtered. For each sample, productive Simpson clonality was calculated as the square root of Simpson's diversity index across productive rearrangements. Drawn from immuneACCESS, this table holds only the in-frame rearrangements with V and J called that TCRdb kept. Clones are partly lost; checked studies trace under half to an unresolved V gene and leave the rest unexplained. Clone size and the V and J calls come from that table; the DNA yielded D and trimming. Recorded for this sample are about 130,000 clones; roughly 80% of them occurred a single time. Together, the top ten hold 15% to 20% of the sample.

What the study reported, not specific to this receptor: Clinical and demographic metadata were provided uncurated, with the amount varying by source and participant.

Participants in the prospective study were enrolled through a virtual design, were aged roughly 18 to 90 years, and lived in roughly 24 United States geographic areas. In the prospective study, cohorts were assigned on the basis of participant-reported clinical history obtained from a screening survey and a study questionnaire. Recovered participants in ImmuneRACE Cohort 3 were defined by two consecutive negative NP/OP PCR tests, clearance by a healthcare professional, or resolution of symptoms. Each participant in the prospective study had whole blood, serum and a nasopharyngeal or oropharyngeal swab collected by mobile phlebotomists. Additional blood draws and questionnaires over an approximately 2-month period could optionally be provided by prospective study participants. Before DNA extraction, prospective study blood samples were shipped either frozen or at room temperature. The CDR3, from cysteine to phenylalanine, totals 13 residues. Of all the DNA, just the CDR3 is kept, 39 bases in frame from base 1. CDR1 and CDR2 were assigned from the germline V gene as SGHRS and YFSETQ. V is reduced by 0 bases and J by 4 bases, leaving a spacing of 7 bases between them.

This chain joins TRBV5-1 to TRBJ2-5, with a weak D call of TRBD2 (6 bases match). The receptor comes from a man younger than 40 who had recovered from COVID-19. Sequencing input: PBMCs or T cells enriched from blood (not recorded which). The base sequence is TGCGCCAGCAGCTTGGACGGGAGAGAGACCCAGTACTTC. This sequence encodes CASSLDGRETQYF. The entire variable domain, with the stretches around the CDR3 drawn from the reference TRBV5-1 and TRBJ2-5 proteins, is KAGVTQTPRYLIKTRGQQVTLSCSPISGHRSVSWYQQTPGQGLQFLFEYFSETQRNKGNFPGRFSGRQFSNSRSEMNVSTLELGDSALYLCASSLDGRETQYFGPGTRLLVL.